What follows are 6 T cell receptor beta chains derived from one specimen sequenced in a study of cytomegalovirus exposure and HLA in healthy donors. Libraries were prepared by immunoSEQ multiplex PCR; TCRdb keeps only in-frame clonotypes and omits some of them. This repertoire shows about 120,000 clones, roughly 95% found once; its top ten account for 1.7%. The sample was PBMCs. Receptors were obtained from a man aged 18 to 29 in good health and CMV-seronegative.

The chain uses TRBV6-5 and TRBJ2-3, with 8 bases aligning to TRBD1. Germline V gene sequence: CDR1 MNHEY, CDR2 SVGAGI. Germline trimming cut 0 bases from V and 1 base from J; bases unmatched to any gene: 3. The CDR3 is made up of 16 amino acids. CDR3 DNA sequence: TGTGCCAGCAGTTACTCCGGGGGACAGGGCACAGATACGCAGTATTTT. It codes for CASSYSGGQGTDTQYF.

The chain combines TRBV6-1 with TRBJ2-7; possible D gene TRBD1, 5 bases. Germline V CDR1 and CDR2: MNHNS, SASEGT. This CDR3 has 11 amino acids. V lost 8 bases, J lost 5 bases, and 10 bases lay in between. The CDR3 DNA is TGTGCCAGCCAGGGTCAGAACGAGCAGTACTTC. Protein product: CASQGQNEQYF.

The chain uses TRBV23-1 and TRBJ2-1, with 9 bases aligning to TRBD2. TRBV23-1 is given ORF status, its function remaining uncertain. The CDR3 runs 15 residues. The V and J ends lost 3 bases and 12 bases, in that order; junction bases with no gene match: 12. The CDR3, as DNA: TGCGCCAGCAGTCATGCGGGGGCGGGAGGGCCGTCGCAGTTCTTC. This translates into CASSHAGAGGPSQFF.

The J gene is TRBJ2-7, the V gene TRBV5-1; TRBD2 agrees at 7 bases. Germline CDR1 SGHRS, CDR2 YFSETQ. The CDR3 is made up of 16 amino acids. V shed 5 bases, J shed 4 bases, and the junction held 15 bases outside the gene matches. Here the CDR3 DNA reads TGCGCCAGCAGGCCCAAAGCGATGACGGGAGGATACGAGCAGTACTTC. Its translation: CASRPKAMTGGYEQYF.

V is TRBV30 and J is TRBJ2-4; TRBD2 matches 8 bases. The V and J ends lost 8 bases and 7 bases, in that order; junction bases with no gene match: 7. CDR1 GTSNPN and CDR2 SVGIG come from the germline V gene (reference sequence). This CDR3 comprises 12 residues. The CDR3 loop is CALSREGNIQYF. In DNA form, the CDR3 reads TGTGCCCTCAGCCGGGAGGGGAACATTCAGTACTTC.

The chain links TRBV6-1 to TRBJ2-2; D is uncertain. This CDR3 is 11 amino acids long. V was shortened by 5 bases and J by 6 bases, with 4 bases between the two germline ends. CDR1 is MNHNS, CDR2 SASEGT, per germline. In nucleotides, the CDR3 is TGTGCCAGCAGTTCGGCCGGGGAGCTGTTTTTT. It specifies CASSSAGELFF.